What follows are 10 T cell receptor beta chains derived from one specimen sequenced in a study of Ad26.COV2.S vaccination and SARS-CoV-2 variants. Assay: immunoSEQ multiplex PCR; the TCRdb copy retains only in-frame clones and omits some. This table has 300,000 to 400,000 clones, around 83% appearing once. Treatment here: around 19 received Ad26.COV2.S at low or high dose, single or two shots; roughly 5 received placebo; per-sample allocation not given. Day 63 following the first vaccine or placebo injection was when the samples were taken. This sample comprised peripheral blood, obtained in a trial of Ad26.COV2.S vaccine versus placebo. The receptors were sampled from a person aged 18-60 years who received the Ad26.COV2.S COVID-19 vaccine or a placebo.

In this sample, this clone turned up once. In DNA form, the CDR3 reads TGTGCCTGGAGTTTCCGGGGCCTCACTGAAGCTTTCTTT. Its translation is CAWSFRGLTEAFF. The genes are TRBV30 and TRBJ1-1, with D possibly being TRBD1 (5 bases). V was pared by 2 bases and J by 4 bases, with 11 bases between. Per the germline V gene, CDR1 is GTSNPN and CDR2 is SVGIG (reference sequence). The CDR3 runs to 13 residues.

V and J are TRBV19 and TRBJ1-2; the D is unclear. The V gene lost 4 bases and the J gene lost 4 bases, with 16 bases spanning the gap. Per the germline V gene, CDR1 is LNHDA and CDR2 is SQIVND (reference sequence). The CDR3 extends over 15 amino acids. The CDR3 region is CASSTSPQRPYGYTF. The DNA for the CDR3 is TGTGCCAGTAGTACAAGCCCGCAGAGACCCTATGGCTACACCTTC.

This clone was seen a few times. The CDR3, as DNA: TGTGCCAGCAGCCAAGGATCAAACACCATATATTTT. Protein product: CASSQGSNTIYF. The genes are TRBV4-2 and TRBJ1-3; D is uncertain. The CDR3 extends over 12 amino acids. V was trimmed by 1 base and J by 6 bases, leaving 4 bases between them. Germline CDR1 LGHNA, CDR2 YNFKEQ.

This clone was observed a handful of times. The chain is built from TRBV6-6 and TRBJ2-7; TRBD1 matches at 7 bases. CDR1 and CDR2 (germline): MNHNY, SVGAGI (reference sequence). The CDR3 is 12 residues long. The ends lost 6 bases at V and 5 bases at J; junction bases unmatched: 4. CDR3 nucleotide sequence: TGTGCCAGCAGAACAGGGGTTCACGAGCAGTACTTC. Its translation is CASRTGVHEQYF.

The chain employs TRBV7-9 and TRBJ2-7; D may be TRBD1 (6 bases). Germline V gene lookup returns CDR1 SEHNR and CDR2 FQNEAQ (reference sequence). The CDR3 is 14 amino acids. Between the trimmed V and J ends, which lost 5 bases and 6 bases, there was a span of 17 bases. CDR3 region: CASSLTGLEGEQYF. The CDR3 bases are TGTGCCAGCAGCCTTACAGGGTTGGAAGGCGAGCAGTACTTC. Together with reference TRBV7-9 and TRBJ2-7, the CDR3 gives the full variable domain: DTGVSQNPRHKITKRGQNVTFRCDPISEHNRLYWYRQTLGQGPEFLTYFQNEAQLEKSRLLSDRFSAERPKGSFSTLEIQRTEQGDSAMYLCASSLTGLEGEQYFGPGTRLTVT.

The chain recombines TRBV9 with TRBJ1-2; TRBD1 might be the D (6 bases). Between the trimmed V and J ends, which lost 2 bases and 0 bases, there was a span of 11 bases. CDR1 is SGDLS, CDR2 YYNGEE, per germline. The CDR3 extends over 15 amino acids. The CDR3 region is CASSVGQLSNYGYTF. In DNA form, the CDR3 reads TGTGCCAGCAGCGTCGGACAGCTATCTAACTATGGCTACACCTTC. The variable domain in full, completed from reference TRBV9 and TRBJ1-2, reads DSGVTQTPKHLITATGQRVTLRCSPRSGDLSVYWYQQSLDQGLQFLIQYYNGEERAKGNILERFSAQQFPDLHSELNLSSLELGDSALYFCASSVGQLSNYGYTFGSGTRLTVV.

This sequence joins TRBV19 and TRBJ1-2, with D tentatively TRBD1 (6 bases). V was clipped by 4 bases and J by 4 bases, with 16 bases between them. Germline V lookup: CDR1 LNHDA, CDR2 SQIVND (reference sequence). The CDR3 spans 15 residues. The CDR3 here is CASSTPRGGGYGYTF. The CDR3 DNA reads as TGTGCCAGTAGTACCCCACGGGGAGGGGGCTATGGCTACACCTTC.

V is TRBV4-2 and J is TRBJ2-7; no clear D gene. Trimming cost V 5 bases and J 2 bases, with 16 bases left between them. Germline CDR1 is LGHNA and CDR2 is YNFKEQ. The CDR3 is made up of 15 amino acids. The CDR3 nucleotides are TGTGCCAGCAGCGAAAGGGCTTCTTTACCCTACGAGCAGTACTTC. Residues: CASSERASLPYEQYF.

This clone was picked up one time. The chain recombines TRBV2 with TRBJ1-2; 8 bases fit TRBD1. The V gene end was trimmed by 8 bases and the J gene end by 0 bases; junction bases not matched to a gene: 8. This CDR3 spans 15 amino acids. Germline V lookup: CDR1 SNHLY, CDR2 FYNNEI. CDR3 bases: TGTGCCAGCTTTTTGACAGGGGCGGCTAACTATGGCTACACCTTC. This codes for CASFLTGAANYGYTF.

The chain has TRBV4-2 and TRBJ1-2, with D hard to call. V was shortened by 2 bases and J by 2 bases, with 9 bases between the two germline ends. The CDR3 covers 14 residues. The germline V gene encodes CDR1 LGHNA and CDR2 YNFKEQ. DNA of the CDR3: TGTGCCAGCAGCCAAATACCAGACAACTATGGCTACACCTTC. Translated: CASSQIPDNYGYTF.